Each of the 10 T cell receptor beta chains below was sequenced from the same sample in a study of blood T cell repertoires in COVID-19. TCRdb keeps only in-frame clones here, not all; method: immunoSEQ multiplex PCR. The sample includes 150,000 to 180,000 clones, roughly 88% seen only once; the top ten take 0.6% to 0.7%. What was sequenced was peripheral blood. These receptors originate from a man aged 55-75 years with COVID-19, enrolled during active disease.

The chain couples TRBV4-1 to TRBJ2-1; 9 bases are a match to TRBD1. V was pared by 5 bases and J by 7 bases, with 12 bases of the junction left unmatched. Germline CDR1 MGHRA, CDR2 YSYEKL. The CDR3 consists of 16 residues. The CDR3 loop reads CASSYNFMTGGNEQFF. For the CDR3, the DNA is TGCGCCAGCAGCTATAACTTCATGACAGGGGGTAATGAGCAGTTCTTC.

CDR3 DNA sequence: TGTGCCAGTAGTATATTTCCGGGAGACTCCTACAATGAGCAGTTCTTC. Translating it yields CASSIFPGDSYNEQFF. The rearrangement joins TRBV19 to TRBJ2-1, with D tentatively TRBD2 (6 bases). V lost 2 bases and J 0 bases, leaving 11 bases between the germline ends. Looked up from germline, CDR1 is LNHDA and CDR2 is SQIVND (reference sequence). The length of the CDR3 is 16 residues.

Worth noting for this clone: Relative to the germline gene, one junction end is altered; a read error may explain this. This sequence joins TRBV12-3 or TRBV12-4 and TRBJ2-2; perhaps D is TRBD1 or TRBD2 (5 bases each). The CDR3 is made up of 13 amino acids. CDR3 DNA sequence: TGTGCCGGCAGGGAGACGAACACCGGGGAGCTGTTTTTT. Its translation: CAGRETNTGELFF.

A word on this clone: Mismatch with germline at one junction end may stem from a read error. The CDR3, as DNA: TGTGCCAGCAGCGACAAACCGGGACAGGGGCCGATGAACACTAAAGCTTTCTTT. Its protein product is CASSDKPGQGPMNTKAFF. The chain is built from TRBV9 and TRBJ1-1; 10 positions match TRBD1. The CDR3 length is 18 residues. Germline CDR1 reads SGDLS; CDR2 reads YYNGEE.

The V gene is TRBV12-3 or TRBV12-4, the J gene TRBJ1-4; 8 positions match TRBD1. The CDR3 loop spans 13 amino acids. The V gene end was trimmed by 10 bases and the J gene end by 5 bases; junction bases not matched to a gene: 6. The CDR3 spells CATGQGRNEKLFF. CDR3 DNA: TGTGCCACAGGACAGGGACGAAATGAAAAACTGTTTTTT.

The chain has TRBV9 and TRBJ1-1, with 9 nucleotides matching TRBD1. The CDR3 totals 14 residues. The V and J ends lost 2 bases and 5 bases, in that order; junction bases with no gene match: 4. Germline CDR1 is SGDLS and CDR2 is YYNGEE. Here the CDR3 DNA reads TGTGCCAGCAGCGTCGGGACAGGGAGGACTGAAGCTTTCTTT. Its protein is CASSVGTGRTEAFF.

This clone came up a few times. The rearrangement links TRBV7-2 to TRBJ1-2; D is perhaps TRBD1 (6 bases). This CDR3 comprises 16 residues. V was pared by 6 bases and J by 6 bases, with 23 bases between. From germline, CDR1 is SGHTA and CDR2 FQGNSA. Here the CDR3 reads CASRAGGPQGGHGYTF. CDR3 nucleotide sequence: TGTGCCAGCAGGGCCGGAGGACCACAAGGGGGACATGGCTACACCTTC.

The chain carries TRBV7-7 and TRBJ2-5; tentative D call: TRBD2 (7 bases). Germline V gene lookup returns CDR1 SSHAT and CDR2 FNYEAQ (reference sequence). The CDR3 is 14 amino acids. CDR3 nucleotide sequence: TGTGCTAGCTCTGGGGCTGGGGGGGCGGAGACCCAGTACTTC. Translated: CASSGAGGAETQYF.

The chain combines TRBV28 with TRBJ1-2; 10 bases are a match to TRBD1. The CDR3 sequence is 15 residues long. Per germline, CDR1 MDHEN and CDR2 SYDVKM. Trimming took 3 bases from V and 7 from J; bases not matched to a gene: 8. The CDR3 is CASSFLRQGASGYTF. CDR3 bases: TGTGCCAGCAGTTTTTTGCGACAGGGGGCGTCTGGCTACACCTTC.

This clone was counted between two and nine times. The chain combines TRBV5-6 with TRBJ1-1; unclear D gene. Deletions cut 7 bases from V and 5 bases from J, with 12 bases between. Germline V CDR1 and CDR2: SGHDT, YYEEEE. This CDR3 contains 12 residues. The CDR3 region has the DNA TGTGCCAGCTTTAGTCGCGTAACTGAAGCTTTCTTT. Translated: CASFSRVTEAFF.